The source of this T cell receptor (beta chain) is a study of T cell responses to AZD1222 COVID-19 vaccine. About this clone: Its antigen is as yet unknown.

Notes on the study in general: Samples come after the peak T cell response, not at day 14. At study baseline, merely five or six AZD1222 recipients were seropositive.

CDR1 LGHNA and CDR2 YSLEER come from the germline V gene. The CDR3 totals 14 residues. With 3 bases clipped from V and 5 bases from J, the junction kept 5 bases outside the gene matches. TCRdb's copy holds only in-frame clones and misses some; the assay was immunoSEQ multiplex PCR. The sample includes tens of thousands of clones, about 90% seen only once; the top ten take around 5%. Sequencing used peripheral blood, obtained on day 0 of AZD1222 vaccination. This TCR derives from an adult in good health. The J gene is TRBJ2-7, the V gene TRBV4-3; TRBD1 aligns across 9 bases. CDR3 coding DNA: TGCGCCAGCAGCCAGGGACAGGGATCCCACGAGCAGTACTTC. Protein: CASSQGQGSHEQYF.